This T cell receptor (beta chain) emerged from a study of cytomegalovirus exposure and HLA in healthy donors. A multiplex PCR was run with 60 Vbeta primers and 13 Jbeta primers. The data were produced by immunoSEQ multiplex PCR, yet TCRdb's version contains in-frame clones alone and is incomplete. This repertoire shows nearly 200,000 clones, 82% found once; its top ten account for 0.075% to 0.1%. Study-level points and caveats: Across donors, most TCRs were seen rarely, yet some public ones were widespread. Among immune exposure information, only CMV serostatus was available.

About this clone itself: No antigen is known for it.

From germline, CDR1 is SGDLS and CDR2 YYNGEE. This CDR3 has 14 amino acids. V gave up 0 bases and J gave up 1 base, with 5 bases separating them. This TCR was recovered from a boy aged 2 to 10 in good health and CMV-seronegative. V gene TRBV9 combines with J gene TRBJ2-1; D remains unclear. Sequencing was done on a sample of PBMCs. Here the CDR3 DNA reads TGTGCCAGCAGCGTAGCGGAGTCCTACAATGAGCAGTTCTTC. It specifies CASSVAESYNEQFF.